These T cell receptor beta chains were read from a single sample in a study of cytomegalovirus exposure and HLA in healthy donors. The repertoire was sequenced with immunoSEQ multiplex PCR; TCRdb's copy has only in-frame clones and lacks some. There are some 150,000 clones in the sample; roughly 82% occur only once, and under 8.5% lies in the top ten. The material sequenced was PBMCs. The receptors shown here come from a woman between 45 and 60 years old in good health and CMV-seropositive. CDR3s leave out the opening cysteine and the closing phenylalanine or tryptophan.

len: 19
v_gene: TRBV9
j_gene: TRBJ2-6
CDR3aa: ASSHFLTPQGHRSGANVLT

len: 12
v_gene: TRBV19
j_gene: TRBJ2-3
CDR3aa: ASSPGVEPDTQY

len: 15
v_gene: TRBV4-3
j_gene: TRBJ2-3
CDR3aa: ASSQDPWGGSTDTQY

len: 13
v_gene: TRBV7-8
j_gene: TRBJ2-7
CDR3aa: ASSLARKGLYEQY

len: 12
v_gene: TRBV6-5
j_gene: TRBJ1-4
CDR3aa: ASSTRQGEEKLF

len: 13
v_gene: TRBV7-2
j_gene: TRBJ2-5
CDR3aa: ASSPGLRHKETQY

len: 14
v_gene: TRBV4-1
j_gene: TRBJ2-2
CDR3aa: ASSQEGGGAPGELF

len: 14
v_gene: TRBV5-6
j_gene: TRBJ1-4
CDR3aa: ASSLQGARTNEKLF

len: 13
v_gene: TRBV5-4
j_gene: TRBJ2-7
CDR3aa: ASSDQRSFIHEQY

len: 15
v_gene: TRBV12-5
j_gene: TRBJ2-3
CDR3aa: ASGLPPGQLFTDTQY

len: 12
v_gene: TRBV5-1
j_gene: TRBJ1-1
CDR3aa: ASSLGTGAVEAF

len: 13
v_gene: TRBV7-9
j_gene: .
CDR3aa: ASSLGQTSSYEQY

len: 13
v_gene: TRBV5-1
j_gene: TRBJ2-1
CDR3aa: ASSLTGSSYNEQF

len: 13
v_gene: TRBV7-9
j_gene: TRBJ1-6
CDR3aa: ASSFRQAGSSPLH

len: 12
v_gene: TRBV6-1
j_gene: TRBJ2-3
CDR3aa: ASSVGLAGDTQY

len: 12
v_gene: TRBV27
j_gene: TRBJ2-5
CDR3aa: ASSSPARAETQY

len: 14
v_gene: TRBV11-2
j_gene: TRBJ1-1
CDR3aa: ASSPFGARSNTEAF

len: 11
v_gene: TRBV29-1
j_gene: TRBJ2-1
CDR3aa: SVEEWVGTGEI

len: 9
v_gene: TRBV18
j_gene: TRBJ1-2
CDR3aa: ASSLGDGYT

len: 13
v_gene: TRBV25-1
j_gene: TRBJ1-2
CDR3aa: ASSEPKTRGVGYT

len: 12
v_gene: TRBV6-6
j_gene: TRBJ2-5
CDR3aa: ASSSWDQGETQY

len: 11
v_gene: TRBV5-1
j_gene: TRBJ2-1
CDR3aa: ASSLAPLNEQF

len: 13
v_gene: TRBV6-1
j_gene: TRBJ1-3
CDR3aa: ASRKGATSGNTIY

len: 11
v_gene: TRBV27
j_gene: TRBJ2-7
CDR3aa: ASSPWSGYEQY

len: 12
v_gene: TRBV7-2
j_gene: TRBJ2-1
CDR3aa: ASSLSGGRNEQF

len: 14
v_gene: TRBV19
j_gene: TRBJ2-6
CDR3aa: ASSRDTTSGANVLT

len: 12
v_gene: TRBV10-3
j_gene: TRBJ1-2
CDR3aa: AISEQTANYGYT

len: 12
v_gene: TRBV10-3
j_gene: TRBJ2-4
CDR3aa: AISAGNSKNIQY

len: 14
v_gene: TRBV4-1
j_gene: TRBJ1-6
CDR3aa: ASSQEWDTFNSPLH

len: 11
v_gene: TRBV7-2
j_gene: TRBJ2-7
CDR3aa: ASSPNSGYEQY

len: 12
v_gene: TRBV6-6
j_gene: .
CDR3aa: ASTSRFEGDEQY

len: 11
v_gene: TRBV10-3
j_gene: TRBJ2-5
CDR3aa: AISESAGETQY

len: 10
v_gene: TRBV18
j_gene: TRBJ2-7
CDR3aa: ASSPGGYEQY

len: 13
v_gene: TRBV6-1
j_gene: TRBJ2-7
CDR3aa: ASKEDRGRPYEQY

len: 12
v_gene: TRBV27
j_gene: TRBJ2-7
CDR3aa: ASSYGLPPYEQY

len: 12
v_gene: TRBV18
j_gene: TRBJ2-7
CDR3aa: ASSPPTRVYEQY

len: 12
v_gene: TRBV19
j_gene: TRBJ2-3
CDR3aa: ASSRLTSADTQY

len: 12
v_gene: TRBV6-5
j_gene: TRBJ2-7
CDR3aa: ATRSGGANYEQY

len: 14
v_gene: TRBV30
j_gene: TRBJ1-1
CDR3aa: AWSLEGGGRDTEAF

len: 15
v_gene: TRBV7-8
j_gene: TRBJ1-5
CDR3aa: ASSHAPRTVGNQPQH

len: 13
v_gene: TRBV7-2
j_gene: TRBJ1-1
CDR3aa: ASSLSSESGAEAF

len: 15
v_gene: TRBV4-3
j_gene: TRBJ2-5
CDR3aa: ASSQAPLQAGGETQY

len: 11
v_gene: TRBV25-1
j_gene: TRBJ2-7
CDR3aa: ASSDQGTYEQY